This TCR beta chain appears in the sequencing data of a study of T cells in Graves' hyperthyroidism and ophthalmopathy. This clonotype was counted at least ten times. This CDR3 spans 17 amino acids. J was trimmed by 0 bases and V by 5 bases; bases with no gene match: 7. Germline V lookup: CDR1 MDHEN, CDR2 SYDVKM. It was RNA transcripts that yielded the amplified TCR beta CDR3 regions. First-round RT-PCR targeting the TCR CDR3 was performed with the HTBI primer set. TCRdb reprocessed the multiplex PCR reads via MiXCR and lists one record per CDR3 protein. Of 380,000 or so distinct CDR3 sequences in the sample, 19% were seen once.

The chain has TRBV28 and TRBJ2-6; 7 nucleotides line up with TRBD1. Input material: blood. This TCR was sampled from a young woman with Graves' hyperthyroidism. CDR3 loop: CASSGDSPYSGANVLTF. The CDR3 bases are TGTGCCAGCAGTGGGGACAGTCCTTACTCTGGGGCCAACGTCCTGACTTTC.